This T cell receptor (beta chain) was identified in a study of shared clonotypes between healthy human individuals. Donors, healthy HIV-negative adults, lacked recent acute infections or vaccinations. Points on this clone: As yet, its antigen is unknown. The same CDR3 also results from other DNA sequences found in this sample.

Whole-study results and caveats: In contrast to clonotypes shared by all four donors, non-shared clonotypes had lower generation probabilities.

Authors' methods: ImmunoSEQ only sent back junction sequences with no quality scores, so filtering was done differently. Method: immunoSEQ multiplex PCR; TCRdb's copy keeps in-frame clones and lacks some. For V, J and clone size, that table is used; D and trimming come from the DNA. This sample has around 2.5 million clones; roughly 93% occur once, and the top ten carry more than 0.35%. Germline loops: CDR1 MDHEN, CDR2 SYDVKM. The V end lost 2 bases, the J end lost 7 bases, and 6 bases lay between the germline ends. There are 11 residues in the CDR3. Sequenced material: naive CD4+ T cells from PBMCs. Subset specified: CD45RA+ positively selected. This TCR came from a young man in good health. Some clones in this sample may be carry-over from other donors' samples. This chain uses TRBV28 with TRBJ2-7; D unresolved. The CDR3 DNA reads TGTGCCAGCAGTTTAAGTGGGGAGCAGTACTTC. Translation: CASSLSGEQYF.